The 10 T cell receptor beta chains below all came from one sample that was sequenced in a study of cytomegalovirus exposure and HLA in healthy donors. The data were produced by immunoSEQ multiplex PCR, yet TCRdb's version contains in-frame clones alone and is incomplete. The sample yields 200,000 to 250,000 clones, around 78% seen once. The source material was PBMCs. The receptors were gathered from a woman aged 18-30 years in good health and CMV-seronegative.

The chain has TRBV28 and TRBJ2-7; 10 bases match TRBD2. The CDR3 spans 15 residues. CDR1 is MDHEN, CDR2 SYDVKM, per germline. V was clipped by 2 bases and J by 2 bases; unmatched bases: 3. CDR3 coding DNA: TGTGCCAGCAGTTTAACTAGCGGGATCACCTACGAGCAGTACTTC. It translates to CASSLTSGITYEQYF.

The chain joins TRBV4-1 to TRBJ2-7; no definite D call. Trimming removed 0 bases at V and 4 bases at J, with 7 bases between. CDR3 length: 13 amino acids. Germline CDR1 and CDR2: MGHRA and YSYEKL. CDR3 in amino acids: CASSQEPAYEQYF. CDR3 bases: TGCGCCAGCAGCCAAGAGCCCGCTTACGAGCAGTACTTC.

The gene calls are TRBV13 and TRBJ2-7; TRBD1 matches at 10 bases. Germline values: CDR1 PRHDT, CDR2 FYEKMQ (reference sequence). V lost 5 bases, J lost 2 bases, and 9 bases stayed unmatched. The CDR3 length is 16 residues. As DNA, the CDR3 is TGTGCCAGCAGCCAAAGGGGGACAGGGGAGACCTACGAGCAGTACTTC. It specifies CASSQRGTGETYEQYF.

CDR3 DNA sequence: TGTGCCACCAGCAGAGATTGGCAACAGAACTATGGCTACACCTTC. Translation: CATSRDWQQNYGYTF. V is TRBV15 and J is TRBJ1-2; D unresolved. Germline-derived CDR1 and CDR2 are LNHNV and YYDKDF (reference sequence). Trimming took off 0 bases at V and 2 bases at J, with 10 bases between the two ends. CDR3 size: 15 residues.

This chain links TRBV27 with TRBJ2-7; maybe TRBD2 (6 bases). The V and J ends lost 5 bases and 5 bases respectively, with 16 bases between them. The germline gives CDR1 MNHEY, CDR2 SMNVEV (reference sequence). CDR3 length: 14 residues. This CDR3 is CASSRPGLSNEQYF. The CDR3 nucleotides read TGTGCCAGCAGTCGACCGGGACTCTCTAACGAGCAGTACTTC.

V is TRBV4-1 and J is TRBJ1-1; maybe TRBD1 (5 bases). Trimming left V 4 bases short and J 6 bases short, with 15 bases between. The CDR3 spans 14 residues. Germline-derived CDR1 and CDR2 are MGHRA and YSYEKL. CDR3 sequence: CASSPGQASPEAFF. The CDR3 nucleotides read TGCGCCAGCAGCCCAGGGCAGGCTTCACCTGAAGCTTTCTTT.

This chain uses TRBV29-1 with TRBJ2-7; D is uncertain. The CDR3 consists of 10 residues. Trimming took off 7 bases at V and 6 bases at J, with 10 bases between the two ends. Germline V lookup: CDR1 SQVTM, CDR2 ANQGSEA. CDR3: CSAAESEQYF. In DNA, the CDR3 is TGCAGCGCCGCGGAATCCGAGCAGTACTTC.

The chain recombines TRBV19 with TRBJ2-1; D unresolved. Germline V gene data show CDR1 as LNHDA and CDR2 as SQIVND (reference sequence). The V gene lost 2 bases and the J gene lost 2 bases, with 4 bases spanning the gap. CDR3 size: 13 residues. The CDR3: CASSINPYNEQFF. The CDR3 nucleotides read TGTGCCAGTAGTATAAACCCCTACAATGAGCAGTTCTTC.

The rearrangement links TRBV2 to TRBJ2-3; no definite D call. Germline CDR1 is SNHLY and CDR2 is FYNNEI. V gave up 1 base and J gave up 1 base, with 3 bases separating them. This CDR3 spans 13 amino acids. The CDR3, as DNA: TGTGCCAGCAGTGAAGGGGGCACAGATACGCAGTATTTT. It encodes CASSEGGTDTQYF.

The chain recombines TRBV5-4 with TRBJ2-7; no firm D call. The length of the CDR3 is 15 residues. The V end was cut by 4 bases, the J end by 2 bases, with 16 bases between. CDR1 SGHNT and CDR2 YYREEE come from the germline V gene (reference sequence). CDR3 in DNA: TGTGCCAGCAGCCATCGGTCCTTTAATGCCTACGAGCAGTACTTC. It yields the protein CASSHRSFNAYEQYF.